The 4 T cell receptor beta chains presented below share a single source sample, sequenced in a study of blood T cell repertoires in COVID-19. Sequenced by immunoSEQ multiplex PCR; TCRdb stores in-frame clones only, minus some. The data show roughly 390,000 clones, 85% seen once. Material for sequencing was peripheral blood. The source of these receptors is a woman aged 18 to 35 with acute or convalescent COVID-19.

This chain joins TRBV19 and TRBJ1-1, with TRBD1 identical over 9 bases. Trimming took 7 bases from V and 7 from J; bases not matched to a gene: 10. The V gene's germline CDR1 is LNHDA and CDR2 SQIVND (reference sequence). The CDR3 sequence is 14 residues long. The CDR3 sequence: CASNTRDREYEAFF. The CDR3 DNA reads as TGTGCCAGTAATACCCGGGACAGGGAATATGAAGCTTTCTTT.

The rearrangement joins TRBV24-1 to TRBJ2-3, with 7 bases fitting TRBD1. The trim removed 5 bases at V and 2 bases at J, leaving 12 bases unmatched. The CDR3 sequence is 17 residues long. Germline V gives CDR1 KGHDR, CDR2 SFDVKD. This CDR3 is CATSGQTGAYPTDTQYF. The CDR3 DNA reads TGTGCCACCAGTGGCCAAACAGGGGCTTACCCCACAGATACGCAGTATTTT.

This sequence joins TRBV2 and TRBJ1-6; a possible D gene is TRBD1 (6 bases). The CDR3 consists of 16 residues. In germline, CDR1 is SNHLY, CDR2 FYNNEI. V was clipped by 8 bases and J by 0 bases, with 14 bases between them. CDR3 nucleotides: TGTGCCAGCTCCCCCCAGGGGAGCTCCTATAATTCACCCCTCCACTTT. This gives the protein CASSPQGSSYNSPLHF.

This clone was observed a handful of times. This chain links TRBV5-1 with TRBJ1-6, with 9 positions matching TRBD1. The CDR3 covers 14 residues. The V and J ends lost 0 bases and 8 bases, in that order; junction bases with no gene match: 0. Per the germline V gene, CDR1 is SGHRS and CDR2 is YFSETQ. DNA for the CDR3: TGCGCCAGCAGCTTGGGGACAGGGGATTCACCCCTCCACTTT. It specifies CASSLGTGDSPLHF.